This TCR beta chain was captured in a study of CD8 T cells in ankylosing spondylitis. Libraries for TCR beta were made by quantitative 5'-RACE with molecular barcodes. Each CDR3 protein is one row after TCRdb ran MiXCR on the 5' RACE reads. The table lists 150,000 to 200,000 distinct CDR3 sequences, approximately 12% of them singletons. As for this clonotype: Its antigen is as yet unknown.

Whole-study results and caveats: Clones tied to disease were said to be significantly enriched in matched ankylosing spondylitis synovial fluid. Characteristic, it appeared, of ankylosing spondylitis blood was a TCR beta motif of eight highly homologous variants. Disease-linked clones proved CD8+ and comparatively uncommon in peripheral blood.

The CDR3 runs 11 residues. The germline V and J ends were trimmed by 8 bases and 4 bases, with 9 bases remaining between them. From germline, CDR1 is MDHEN and CDR2 SYDVKM. This rearrangement joins TRBV28 to TRBJ2-7; D is possibly TRBD2 (6 bases). This TCR was recovered from a female donor with ankylosing spondylitis or in good health (not recorded which). Material for sequencing was blood, either unsorted or a sorted T cell fraction (not recorded which). CDR3 coding DNA: TGTGCCAGCGGTCGGGAGTACGAGCAGTACTTC. Protein product: CASGREYEQYF.